This TCR beta chain comes out of a study of T cell responses to AZD1222 COVID-19 vaccine. The germline V and J ends were trimmed by 3 bases and 1 base, with 11 bases remaining between them. The CDR3 loop spans 14 amino acids. The germline CDR1 and CDR2 sequences are SGDLS and YYNGEE. Libraries were prepared by immunoSEQ multiplex PCR; TCRdb keeps only in-frame clonotypes and omits some of them. The data contain 150,000 to 200,000 clones, 94% of them singletons. Sequencing was performed on peripheral blood, taken on day 0 of AZD1222 vaccination. The sequence was collected from an adult in good health. This sequence joins TRBV9 and TRBJ2-7; D is uncertain. Written as DNA, the CDR3 is TGTGCCAGCAGCGCTCGACCTGAGTCCTACGAGCAGTACTTC. Its translation is CASSARPESYEQYF. The whole variable domain, filled in from reference TRBV9 and TRBJ2-7, reads DSGVTQTPKHLITATGQRVTLRCSPRSGDLSVYWYQQSLDQGLQFLIQYYNGEERAKGNILERFSAQQFPDLHSELNLSSLELGDSALYFCASSARPESYEQYFGPGTRLTVT.